One sample yielded the 31 T cell receptor beta chains listed below, sequenced in a study of T cell repertoires in cytomegalovirus infection. MiXCR was run by TCRdb on the reads, yielding one entry per CDR3 protein. The sample shows under 200,000 distinct CDR3 sequences, approximately 17% of them seen only once. Input material: CD8+ T cells from PBMCs. These receptors came from a human donor in good health (CMV status not recorded). Some clones in this sample may be carry-over from other donors' samples.

This clonotype appeared a few times. The gene calls are TRBV15 and TRBJ1-3; TRBD1 might be the D (5 bases). V lost 2 bases and J lost 2, with 16 bases in between. CDR1 LNHNV and CDR2 YYDKDF come from the germline V gene (reference sequence). CDR3 length: 17 residues. CDR3 amino acids: CATSRNLGGEAGNTIYF. CDR3 nucleotide sequence: TGTGCCACCAGCAGAAACCTCGGGGGGGAAGCTGGAAACACCATATATTTT. Full variable domain (outside the CDR3, taken from reference TRBV15 and TRBJ1-3): DAMVIQNPRYQVTQFGKPVTLSCSQTLNHNVMYWYQQKSSQAPKLLFHYYDKDFNNEADTPDNFQSRRPNTSFCFLDIRSPGLGDTAMYLCATSRNLGGEAGNTIYFGEGSWLTVV.

CDR3 loop: CASSPLRTSGSDTQYF. The CDR3 DNA reads as TGTGCCAGCAGTCCACTCCGGACTAGCGGATCAGATACGCAGTATTTT. This sequence joins TRBV12-3 or TRBV12-4 and TRBJ2-3; 10 nucleotides align to TRBD2. The CDR3 sequence is 16 residues long. Trimming at V came to 5 bases and at J to 4 bases, leaving 9 bases not matched to a gene.

V is TRBV25-1 and J is TRBJ1-5; D is unresolved. CDR1 is MGHDK and CDR2 is SYGVNS in the germline V gene. Trimming removed 0 bases from V and 6 bases from J, with 9 bases in between. CDR3 length: 14 residues. In DNA form, the CDR3 reads TGTGCCAGCAGTGAATATAGGGTTGGTCAGCCCCAGCATTTT. Translating it yields CASSEYRVGQPQHF. Supplemented by reference TRBV25-1 and TRBJ1-5, the full variable domain reads EADIYQTPRYLVIGTGKKITLECSQTMGHDKMYWYQQDPGMELHLIHYSYGVNSTEKGDLSSESTVSRIRTEHFPLTLESARPSHTSQYLCASSEYRVGQPQHFGDGTRLSIL.

This clonotype was found a few times. The J gene is TRBJ2-7, the V gene TRBV28; D perhaps matches TRBD2 (6 bases). Germline CDR1 reads MDHEN; CDR2 reads SYDVKM. Trimming removed 4 bases at V and 7 bases at J, with 17 bases between. The CDR3 spans 14 residues. Here the CDR3 reads CASSSPARGREQYF. The DNA of the CDR3 is TGTGCCAGCAGTTCCCCTGCTCGGGGGAGAGAGCAGTACTTC.

The chain has TRBV6-2 or TRBV6-3 and TRBJ2-7, with D possibly TRBD1 on 5 matching bases. Germline V lookup: CDR1 MNHEY, CDR2 SVGEGT. The V end lost 0 bases, the J end lost 2 bases, and 14 bases lay between the germline ends. CDR3 size: 16 residues. The CDR3 DNA is TGTGCCAGCAGTTACTCGAGGTCGCAGGGCGCCTACGAGCAGTACTTC. Translation gives CASSYSRSQGAYEQYF.

This sequence joins TRBV10-3 and TRBJ2-7, with D unclear. Trimming removed 0 bases at V and 3 bases at J, with 12 bases between. The germline V gene encodes CDR1 ENHRY and CDR2 SYGVKD. The CDR3 is made up of 15 amino acids. DNA for the CDR3: TGTGCCATCAGTGAGTCGATTGGGTTGAACTACGAGCAGTACTTC. It specifies CAISESIGLNYEQYF.

The V and J genes are TRBV5-6 and TRBJ2-3, with 8 bases lining up with TRBD2. The V segment lost 0 bases and the J segment 2 bases; nucleotides outside the gene matches: 5. Looked up from germline, CDR1 is SGHDT and CDR2 is YYEEEE. The CDR3 loop spans 16 amino acids. In nucleotides, the CDR3 is TGTGCCAGCAGCTTGGTTGGTAGCGGGGCCACAGATACGCAGTATTTT. The encoded protein is CASSLVGSGATDTQYF.

The genes are TRBV7-2 and TRBJ2-7, with no clear D. The V and J ends lost 4 bases and 2 bases respectively, with 6 bases between them. This CDR3 contains 12 residues. Germline V gene data show CDR1 as SGHTA and CDR2 as FQGNSA. The CDR3 spells CASSSPAYEQYF. The CDR3 bases are TGTGCCAGCAGCTCCCCAGCCTACGAGCAGTACTTC.

A few counts support this clonotype. The gene calls are TRBV7-2 and TRBJ2-5; 11 nucleotides line up with TRBD2. The germline V gene encodes CDR1 SGHTA and CDR2 FQGNSA. The CDR3 sequence is 15 residues long. Trimming removed 5 bases from V and 7 bases from J; junction bases left unmatched: 9. CDR3 protein: CASSTGTSGLGTQYF. CDR3 nucleotide sequence: TGTGCCAGCAGCACCGGGACTAGCGGATTGGGGACCCAGTACTTC. The full variable domain, completed using reference TRBV7-2 and TRBJ2-5, is GAGVSQSPSNKVTEKGKDVELRCDPISGHTALYWYRQSLGQGLEFLIYFQGNSAPDKSGLPSDRFSAERTGGSVSTLTIQRTQQEDSAVYLCASSTGTSGLGTQYFGPGTRLLVL.

This clonotype appeared a few times. The CDR3 reads CASGPNTEAFF. In DNA form, the CDR3 reads TGTGCCAGCGGGCCGAACACTGAAGCTTTCTTT. The gene calls are TRBV9 and TRBJ1-1; D is ambiguous. The CDR3 consists of 11 residues. Per germline, CDR1 SGDLS and CDR2 YYNGEE. Trimming pared 7 bases from V and 1 base from J, leaving 5 bases between.

In its sample, this clonotype was seen a few times. The rearrangement links TRBV7-2 to TRBJ2-1, with 7 nucleotides matching TRBD2. The V gene's germline CDR1 is SGHTA and CDR2 FQGNSA. V lost 5 bases to trimming and J lost 0 bases; unmatched junction nucleotides: 7. The CDR3 is made up of 16 amino acids. CDR3 coding DNA: TGTGCCAGCAGCCTCCGGGACTACCCCTCCTACAATGAGCAGTTCTTC. This codes for CASSLRDYPSYNEQFF. The full variable domain, completed using reference TRBV7-2 and TRBJ2-1, is GAGVSQSPSNKVTEKGKDVELRCDPISGHTALYWYRQSLGQGLEFLIYFQGNSAPDKSGLPSDRFSAERTGGSVSTLTIQRTQQEDSAVYLCASSLRDYPSYNEQFFGPGTRLTVL.

By sample fraction, this clonotype is medium-sized. The chain employs TRBV5-1 and TRBJ1-4, with D unclear. Germline assignment: CDR1 SGHRS and CDR2 YFSETQ. The CDR3 is 15 residues long. Trimming left V 4 bases short and J 3 bases short, with 13 bases between. The CDR3 region is CASSEDGAANEKLFF. In DNA form, the CDR3 reads TGCGCCAGCAGCGAGGACGGAGCGGCTAATGAAAAACTGTTTTTT.

This clonotype has more than one count but fewer than ten. The chain joins TRBV28 to TRBJ2-5; TRBD1 matches 11 bases. The CDR3 runs to 18 residues. V trimming: 3 bases; J trimming: 2 bases; junction bases outside the gene matches: 11. Germline CDR1 is MDHEN and CDR2 is SYDVKM. In DNA form, the CDR3 reads TGTGCCAGCAGTTTGGTGAGGGGACAGGGGGGCAAGCAAGAGACCCAGTACTTC. It translates to CASSLVRGQGGKQETQYF.

The genes are TRBV29-1 and TRBJ1-6; unclear D gene. The germline CDR1 and CDR2 sequences are SQVTM and ANQGSEA. With 4 bases removed from V and 9 bases from J, the gap between germline ends came to 13 bases. The length of the CDR3 is 13 residues. The chain's CDR3 is CSVGDGLGSPLHF. Here the CDR3 DNA reads TGCAGCGTTGGTGACGGGCTGGGTTCACCCCTCCACTTT.

This chain joins TRBV7-9 and TRBJ2-6; the D is unclear. The germline V gene has CDR1 SEHNR and CDR2 FQNEAQ (reference sequence). V was clipped by 5 bases and J by 6 bases, with 20 bases between them. This CDR3 spans 17 amino acids. CDR3 in amino acids: CASSVAKTTPSANVLTF. CDR3 in DNA: TGTGCCAGCAGCGTCGCTAAAACAACCCCGTCGGCCAACGTCCTGACTTTC.

The V and J genes are TRBV12-3 or TRBV12-4 and TRBJ1-5, with TRBD1 as a possible D gene (6 bases). Trimming left V 6 bases short and J 7 bases short, with 16 bases between. CDR3 length equals 14 residues. CDR3 nucleotides: TGTGCCAGCAGCTCAGCCACAGGGTTCCAGCCCCAGCATTTT. Its translation is CASSSATGFQPQHF.

The genes are TRBV5-5 and TRBJ1-5; tentatively, D is TRBD1 (5 bases). The CDR3 loop spans 15 amino acids. Germline CDR1 reads SGHKS; CDR2 reads YYEKEE (reference sequence). V dropped 4 bases and J dropped 6 bases, with 17 bases sitting between them. The CDR3 sequence is CASSLGAAGGQPQHF. CDR3 DNA: TGTGCCAGCAGCCTGGGTGCAGCCGGGGGTCAGCCCCAGCATTTT.

This rearrangement joins TRBV12-3 or TRBV12-4 to TRBJ2-7, with D perhaps being TRBD1 or TRBD2 (5 bases each). This CDR3 contains 15 residues. V was trimmed by 7 bases and J by 3 bases, leaving 19 bases between them. Here the CDR3 DNA reads TGTGCCAGCACCTCCGGGACGGGAACTAGCTACGAGCAGTACTTC. Encoded protein: CASTSGTGTSYEQYF.

This rearrangement joins TRBV4-3 to TRBJ2-3; D is undetermined. Trimming shortened V by 3 bases and J by 2 bases, and 15 bases separated the two germline ends. The length of the CDR3 is 16 residues. Germline V gene data show CDR1 as LGHNA and CDR2 as YSLEER. The CDR3 loop reads CASSQDPTRPTDTQYF. CDR3 in DNA: TGCGCCAGCAGCCAGGACCCGACGAGGCCCACAGATACGCAGTATTTT.

This rearrangement joins TRBV28 to TRBJ2-1; 9 bases match TRBD2. The CDR3 consists of 16 residues. V lost 2 bases, J lost 5 bases, and 7 bases stayed unmatched. The germline CDR1 and CDR2 sequences are MDHEN and SYDVKM. The chain's CDR3 is CASSLAGIAGDNEQFF. The CDR3 DNA reads as TGTGCCAGCAGTTTAGCGGGTATAGCGGGAGACAATGAGCAGTTCTTC. Filled out from reference TRBV28 and TRBJ2-1, the complete variable domain reads DVKVTQSSRYLVKRTGEKVFLECVQDMDHENMFWYRQDPGLGLRLIYFSYDVKMKEKGDIPEGYSVSREKKERFSLILESASTNQTSMYLCASSLAGIAGDNEQFFGPGTRLTVL.

V gene TRBV29-1 combines with J gene TRBJ1-1; D gene unclear. Germline lookup yields CDR1 SQVTM and CDR2 ANQGSEA. Between the trimmed V and J ends, which lost 0 bases and 0 bases, there was a span of 2 bases. The CDR3 is 12 amino acids. The CDR3 DNA is TGCAGCGTTGAAGAGATGAACACTGAAGCTTTCTTT. Protein sequence: CSVEEMNTEAFF.

The chain has TRBV27 and TRBJ1-5, with D possibly being TRBD1 (5 bases). This CDR3 spans 14 amino acids. Germline CDR1 MNHEY, CDR2 SMNVEV (reference sequence). The V gene lost 5 bases and the J gene lost 6 bases, with 14 bases spanning the gap. The CDR3 reads CASSPWDGRQPQHF. Written as DNA, the CDR3 is TGTGCCAGCAGTCCGTGGGACGGCCGTCAGCCCCAGCATTTT.

This clonotype has at least ten counts. The chain uses TRBV28 and TRBJ1-5; D might be TRBD1 (6 bases). CDR1 is MDHEN and CDR2 is SYDVKM in the germline V gene. Trimming took 2 bases from V and 2 from J, leaving 10 bases between them. CDR3 length: 15 amino acids. Here the CDR3 reads CASSLRGSGNQPQHF. In DNA, the CDR3 is TGTGCCAGCAGTTTAAGGGGGTCGGGCAATCAGCCCCAGCATTTT.

This clonotype has more than one count but fewer than ten. The chain employs TRBV2 and TRBJ2-3, with D hard to call. CDR3 size: 10 residues. Germline CDR1 reads SNHLY; CDR2 reads FYNNEI. Trimming took 7 bases from V and 4 from J, leaving 3 bases between them. The CDR3: CASTADTQYF. The CDR3 region has the DNA TGTGCCAGCACGGCAGATACGCAGTATTTT.

DNA for the CDR3: TGTGCCAGCAGTTCCAGGGGGGGAGGTGGCTACACCTTC. It translates to CASSSRGGGGYTF. J is TRBJ1-2 and V is TRBV6-1; 7 nucleotides line up with TRBD1. V trimming: 5 bases; J trimming: 7 bases; junction bases outside the gene matches: 7. Germline loops: CDR1 MNHNS, CDR2 SASEGT. The CDR3 is made up of 13 amino acids.

This clonotype has more than one count but fewer than ten. The CDR3 DNA follows: TGTGCCAGCAGTACCGACACGGTACCCTACGAGCAGTACTTC. Its protein product is CASSTDTVPYEQYF. This rearrangement joins TRBV6-5 to TRBJ2-7; D gene uncertain. Germline loops: CDR1 MNHEY, CDR2 SVGAGI. This CDR3 has 14 amino acids. Trimming took 5 bases from V and 2 from J, leaving 13 bases between them.

This clonotype showed up just a few times. This sequence joins TRBV7-2 and TRBJ2-5, with TRBD2 as a possible D gene (5 bases). The V end was cut by 4 bases, the J end by 5 bases, with 14 bases between. Germline V gives CDR1 SGHTA, CDR2 FQGNSA. The CDR3 consists of 14 residues. CDR3 loop: CASSYDYSGETQYF. The DNA of the CDR3 is TGTGCCAGCAGCTACGACTACTCCGGGGAGACCCAGTACTTC.

The table lists this clonotype with a few counts. The chain combines TRBV27 with TRBJ1-5; 9 nucleotides agree with TRBD1. The germline gives CDR1 MNHEY, CDR2 SMNVEV (reference sequence). This CDR3 has 15 amino acids. V trimming: 5 bases; J trimming: 4 bases; junction bases outside the gene matches: 6. The CDR3 loop is CASSHGTGPNQPQHF. CDR3 nucleotides: TGTGCCAGCAGTCATGGGACAGGGCCAAATCAGCCCCAGCATTTT.

V and J are TRBV7-6 and TRBJ2-3; no definite D call. The CDR3 has 14 amino acids. The germline V and J ends were trimmed by 6 bases and 1 base, with 11 bases remaining between them. CDR1 is SGHVS and CDR2 is FNYEAQ in the germline V gene. In nucleotides, the CDR3 is TGTGCCAGCAGTATCCGGGCGCGCACAGATACGCAGTATTTT. Its protein product is CASSIRARTDTQYF.

This rearrangement joins TRBV10-3 to TRBJ2-7; 10 nucleotides line up with TRBD1. The CDR3 contains 15 residues. CDR1 is ENHRY and CDR2 is SYGVKD in the germline V gene. With V trimmed by 0 bases and J by 3 bases, 2 bases remained unmatched. In nucleotides, the CDR3 is TGTGCCATCAGTGAGTCGGGACAGGGGTACTACGAGCAGTACTTC. It translates to CAISESGQGYYEQYF.

This clonotype was detected only a few times. The CDR3: CASSSYHRVVADTQYF. Written as DNA, the CDR3 is TGTGCCAGCAGCTCGTATCACAGGGTGGTGGCAGATACGCAGTATTTT. J is TRBJ2-3 and V is TRBV7-2; TRBD1 might be the D (6 bases). CDR3 length: 16 amino acids. Per germline, CDR1 SGHTA and CDR2 FQGNSA. V was cut by 4 bases and J by 4 bases, with 18 bases left in between.